These 5 T cell receptor beta chains were all obtained from the same sample, sequenced in a study of cytomegalovirus exposure and HLA in healthy donors. With 60 Vbeta and 13 Jbeta primers, the PCR was carried out. Profiled with immunoSEQ multiplex PCR; TCRdb holds only in-frame clones, not every one. The data show some 190,000 clones, around four fifths seen once. Sequenced sample: PBMCs. Every receptor here comes from a man aged 40-50 years in good health and CMV-seropositive.

The chain recombines TRBV7-9 with TRBJ2-3; D is ambiguous. Germline CDR1 and CDR2: SEHNR and FQNEAQ (reference sequence). Trimming shortened V by 2 bases and J by 3 bases, and 12 bases separated the two germline ends. The length of the CDR3 is 15 residues. The CDR3 DNA sequence: TGTGCCAGCAGCTTACGTCCCGTTTCGACAGATACGCAGTATTTT. It specifies CASSLRPVSTDTQYF. The whole variable domain, remainder taken from reference TRBV7-9 and TRBJ2-3, is DTGVSQNPRHKITKRGQNVTFRCDPISEHNRLYWYRQTLGQGPEFLTYFQNEAQLEKSRLLSDRFSAERPKGSFSTLEIQRTEQGDSAMYLCASSLRPVSTDTQYFGPGTRLTVL.

The chain couples TRBV4-1 to TRBJ2-1; 13 nucleotides match TRBD2. CDR3 size: 16 residues. Per germline, CDR1 MGHRA and CDR2 YSYEKL. The V gene end was trimmed by 3 bases and the J gene end by 7 bases; junction bases not matched to a gene: 6. The CDR3 DNA sequence: TGCGCCAGCAGCCACGGAACTAGCGGGAGGGGTAATGAGCAGTTCTTC. Residues: CASSHGTSGRGNEQFF.

In this sample, this clone turned up a few times. The chain joins TRBV9 to TRBJ2-5; 13 positions match TRBD2. The CDR3 consists of 15 residues. The V gene's germline CDR1 is SGDLS and CDR2 YYNGEE. The J segment lost 11 bases and the V segment lost 3 bases, leaving 10 bases of the junction unmatched. CDR3 amino acids: CASSGGLAGRKEQYF. The CDR3 DNA reads TGTGCCAGCAGCGGGGGACTAGCGGGAAGGAAGGAGCAGTACTTC.

The V call is TRBV7-9, the J call TRBJ2-5; maybe TRBD1 (6 bases). The J call is doubtful: the DNA matches TRBJ2-7 better. The CDR3 spans 15 residues. The germline V gene encodes CDR1 SEHNR and CDR2 FQNEAQ (reference sequence). The CDR3 DNA follows: TGTGCCAGCAGCTTAGGGCTCAGGGGATTAGACGAGCAGTACTTC. It encodes CASSLGLRGLDEQYF.

The gene calls are TRBV6-5 and TRBJ2-1; perhaps TRBD2 as D (6 bases). The length of the CDR3 is 15 residues. Germline V gene sequence: CDR1 MNHEY, CDR2 SVGAGI. Between the trimmed V and J ends, which lost 7 bases and 7 bases, there was a span of 20 bases. CDR3: CASTNGGLPLNEQFF. CDR3 coding DNA: TGTGCCAGCACTAATGGGGGACTCCCTCTAAATGAGCAGTTCTTC.